One and the same sample provided the 14 T cell receptor beta chains below, sequenced in a study of monozygotic twins with inflammatory bowel disease. TCRdb re-called the 5' RACE reads, yielding one record per CDR3 amino acid sequence without DNA. The specimen's table records over 110,000 distinct CDR3 sequences. The sequencing input was blood. Source of these receptors: a human donor with ulcerative colitis or Crohn's disease, or a healthy co-twin of an affected twin (not recorded which).

The V call is TRBV11-2, the J call TRBJ2-4; TCRdb gives TRBD1 as the D gene, but with no DNA this cannot be confirmed. Germline CDR1 reads SGHAT; CDR2 reads FQNNGV. The CDR3 has 16 residues. The CDR3 is CASSFGGVLAKNIQYF.

The chain couples TRBV6-2 or TRBV6-3 to TRBJ1-5. This CDR3 has 14 residues. In germline, CDR1 is MNHEY, CDR2 SVGEGT. Here the CDR3 reads CASSYVSSNQPQHF.

The gene calls are TRBV27 and TRBJ2-1; there is no DNA to check the TCRdb D call of TRBD1. Germline-derived CDR1 and CDR2 are MNHEY and SMNVEV (reference sequence). There are 15 residues in the CDR3. Here the CDR3 reads CASRRDRGTYNEQFF.

The chain employs TRBV6-6 and TRBJ1-1; TCRdb's D call, TRBD1, is unchecked because there is no DNA. From germline, CDR1 is MNHNY and CDR2 SVGAGI (reference sequence). The length of the CDR3 is 14 residues. Here the CDR3 reads CASSYGAANTEAFF.

This chain links TRBV20-1 with TRBJ2-7. CDR1 is DFQATT, CDR2 SNEGSKA, per germline (reference sequence). There are 12 residues in the CDR3. CDR3 loop: CSASKGAYEQYF.

CDR3 sequence: CASSPRGDTDTQYF. The genes are TRBV19 and TRBJ2-3; the D gene TCRdb calls, TRBD1, cannot be checked with no DNA. CDR3 length: 14 amino acids. Germline CDR1 and CDR2: LNHDA and SQIVND (reference sequence). Drawing the rest from reference TRBV19 and TRBJ2-3, the complete variable domain is DGGITQSPKYLFRKEGQNVTLSCEQNLNHDAMYWYRQDPGQGLRLIYYSQIVNDFQKGDIAEGYSVSREKKESFPLTVTSAQKNPTAFYLCASSPRGDTDTQYFGPGTRLTVL.

The chain couples TRBV12-3 or TRBV12-4 to TRBJ2-7; TCRdb indicates TRBD1, and absent DNA this call remains unverified. The CDR3 is 12 residues long. CDR3 in amino acids: CASSSLSYEQYF.

The V gene is TRBV5-1, the J gene TRBJ2-1; checking the TCRdb D call of TRBD2 is not possible without DNA. The CDR3 runs to 14 residues. The V gene's germline CDR1 is SGHRS and CDR2 YFSETQ. The CDR3 region is CASSLGAEGYEQFF. Together with reference TRBV5-1 and TRBJ2-1, the CDR3 gives the full variable domain: KAGVTQTPRYLIKTRGQQVTLSCSPISGHRSVSWYQQTPGQGLQFLFEYFSETQRNKGNFPGRFSGRQFSNSRSEMNVSTLELGDSALYLCASSLGAEGYEQFFGPGTRLTVL.

This sequence joins TRBV19 and TRBJ2-5; TCRdb calls TRBD1, which cannot be checked without DNA. CDR1 is LNHDA and CDR2 is SQIVND in the germline V gene (reference sequence). CDR3 length: 16 residues. The CDR3 loop is CASSTTTQGFQETQYF.

This chain links TRBV20-1 with TRBJ1-6. The CDR3 has 16 amino acids. CDR1 is DFQATT, CDR2 SNEGSKA, per germline (reference sequence). CDR3 in amino acids: CSARAGGGITNSPLHF.

V is TRBV2 and J is TRBJ2-1. Germline CDR1 reads SNHLY; CDR2 reads FYNNEI. The CDR3 runs 15 residues. CDR3 loop: CASSENGITYNEQFF.

J is TRBJ2-7 and V is TRBV6-1; with no DNA, the TCRdb D assignment of TRBD1 cannot be verified. The germline gives CDR1 MNHNS, CDR2 SASEGT. There are 14 residues in the CDR3. The CDR3 here is CASSEPMDSYEQYF.

The rearrangement links TRBV5-1 to TRBJ2-1. CDR1 is SGHRS and CDR2 is YFSETQ in the germline V gene. This CDR3 spans 14 amino acids. The CDR3 here is CASSFGPGDNEQFF.

The V gene is TRBV20-1, the J gene TRBJ1-5. Germline V gene data show CDR1 as DFQATT and CDR2 as SNEGSKA (reference sequence). The CDR3 is made up of 16 amino acids. This CDR3 reads CSASVRDGGGDQPQHF.